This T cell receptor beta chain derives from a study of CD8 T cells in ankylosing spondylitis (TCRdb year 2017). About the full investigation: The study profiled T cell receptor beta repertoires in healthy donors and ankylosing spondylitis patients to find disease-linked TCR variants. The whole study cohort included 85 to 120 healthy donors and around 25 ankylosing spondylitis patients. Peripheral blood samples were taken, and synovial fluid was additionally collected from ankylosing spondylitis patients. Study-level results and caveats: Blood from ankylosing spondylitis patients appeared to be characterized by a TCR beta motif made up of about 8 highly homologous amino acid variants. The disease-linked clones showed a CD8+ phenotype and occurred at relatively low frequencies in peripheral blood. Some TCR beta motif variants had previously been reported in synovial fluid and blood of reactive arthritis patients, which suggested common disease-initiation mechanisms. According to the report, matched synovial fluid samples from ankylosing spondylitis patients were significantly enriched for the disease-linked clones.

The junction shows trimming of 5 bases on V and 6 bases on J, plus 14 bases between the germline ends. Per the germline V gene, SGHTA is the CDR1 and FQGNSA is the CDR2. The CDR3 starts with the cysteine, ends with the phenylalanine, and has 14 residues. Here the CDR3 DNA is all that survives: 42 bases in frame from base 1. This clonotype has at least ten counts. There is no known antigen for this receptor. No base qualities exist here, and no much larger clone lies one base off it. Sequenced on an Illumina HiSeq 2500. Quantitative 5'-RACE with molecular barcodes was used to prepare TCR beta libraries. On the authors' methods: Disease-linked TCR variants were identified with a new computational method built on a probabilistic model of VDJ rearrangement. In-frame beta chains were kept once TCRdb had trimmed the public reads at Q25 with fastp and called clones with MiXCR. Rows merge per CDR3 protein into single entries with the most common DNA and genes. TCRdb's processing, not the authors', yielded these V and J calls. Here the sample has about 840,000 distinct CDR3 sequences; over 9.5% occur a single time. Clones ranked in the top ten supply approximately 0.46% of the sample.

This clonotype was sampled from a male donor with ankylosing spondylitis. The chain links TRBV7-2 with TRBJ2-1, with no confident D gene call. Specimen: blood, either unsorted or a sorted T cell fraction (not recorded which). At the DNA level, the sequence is TGTGCCAGCAGCCCCCTGTGGGTACCCAATGAGCAGTTCTTC. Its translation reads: CASSPLWVPNEQFF.